Below are 13 T cell receptor beta chains sequenced from a single sample in a study of shared clonotypes between healthy human individuals. TCRdb's table, derived via immunoSEQ multiplex PCR, lists solely in-frame clones and lacks some. The sample comprises nearly 2 million clones, over 85% of which are singletons, and more than 0.9% rests with the top ten. Selected positively for CCR7 and CD45RO-negative, naive CD8 cells excluded terminally differentiated effector memory CD45RA+ cells. Sequencing was carried out using naive CD8+ T cells sorted from blood. The receptors stem from a man between 18 and 29 years old in good health.

DNA for the CDR3: TGCAGCGTTGCGGCGGATCAGCCCCAGCATTTT. Residues: CSVAADQPQHF. The chain recombines TRBV29-1 with TRBJ1-5; D gene unclear. There are 11 residues in the CDR3. Trimming removed 4 bases from V and 5 bases from J, with 6 bases in between. CDR1 is SQVTM, CDR2 ANQGSEA, per germline.

V is TRBV7-8 and J is TRBJ2-1, with 7 bases aligning to TRBD2. The V gene end was trimmed by 1 base and the J gene end by 4 bases; junction bases not matched to a gene: 4. Germline CDR1 SGHVS, CDR2 FQNEAQ. The length of the CDR3 is 15 residues. The CDR3 coding sequence is TGTGCCAGCAGCTTAGGGCTAGCGGATTACAATGAGCAGTTCTTC. Translation gives CASSLGLADYNEQFF. Filled out from reference TRBV7-8 and TRBJ2-1, the complete variable domain reads GAGVSQSPRYKVAKRGQDVALRCDPISGHVSLFWYQQALGQGPEFLTYFQNEAQLDKSGLPSDRFFAERPEGSVSTLKIQRTQQEDSAVYLCASSLGLADYNEQFFGPGTRLTVL.

The J gene is TRBJ2-3, the V gene TRBV27; D ambiguous. The CDR3 extends over 14 amino acids. Trimming left V 4 bases short and J 0 bases short, with 8 bases between. The germline CDR1 and CDR2 sequences are MNHEY and SMNVEV (reference sequence). The CDR3 sequence is CASSYFPSTDTQYF. The CDR3 DNA reads as TGTGCCAGCAGTTACTTTCCTAGCACAGATACGCAGTATTTT.

This clone was counted once. V and J are TRBV27 and TRBJ2-3; D ambiguous. Germline assignment: CDR1 MNHEY and CDR2 SMNVEV (reference sequence). This CDR3 spans 14 amino acids. Trimming pared 5 bases from V and 6 bases from J, leaving 15 bases between. The CDR3 sequence is CASSIHSSGDTQYF. DNA of the CDR3: TGTGCCAGCAGTATCCACAGTTCCGGTGATACGCAGTATTTT.

This chain joins TRBV27 and TRBJ2-7; TRBD1 is a possible D gene (6 bases). Trimming pared 0 bases from V and 0 bases from J, leaving 12 bases between. The CDR3 runs to 16 residues. CDR1 MNHEY and CDR2 SMNVEV come from the germline V gene (reference sequence). This CDR3 reads CASSLSTGPLSYEQYF. The CDR3 DNA reads as TGTGCCAGCAGTTTATCTACAGGGCCCCTCTCCTACGAGCAGTACTTC.

The chain links TRBV28 to TRBJ1-3; 8 bases match TRBD1. The ends lost 7 bases at V and 4 bases at J; junction bases unmatched: 3. This CDR3 comprises 13 residues. Germline V CDR1 and CDR2: MDHEN, SYDVKM. Here the CDR3 DNA reads TGTGCCAGCACCAGGGGGCGAGGAAACACCATATATTTT. Translating gives CASTRGRGNTIYF.

This rearrangement joins TRBV9 to TRBJ2-1, with TRBD2 matching 7 bases. V shed 4 bases and J 6 bases; nucleotides not matched to a gene: 7. The CDR3 is 14 residues long. The germline V gene has CDR1 SGDLS and CDR2 YYNGEE. The CDR3 protein is CASSPPASGNEQFF. The DNA for the CDR3 is TGTGCCAGCAGCCCCCCGGCTAGCGGCAATGAGCAGTTCTTC.

The chain links TRBV19 to TRBJ2-7, with D uncertain. Germline V lookup: CDR1 LNHDA, CDR2 SQIVND (reference sequence). V lost 7 bases to trimming and J lost 6 bases, with 19 bases between them. This CDR3 spans 14 amino acids. The CDR3 sequence is CASNLPSAPVEQYF. The CDR3 DNA is TGTGCCAGTAATTTACCCTCTGCCCCGGTCGAGCAGTACTTC. Based on the CDR3 plus reference TRBV19 and TRBJ2-7, the full variable domain is DGGITQSPKYLFRKEGQNVTLSCEQNLNHDAMYWYRQDPGQGLRLIYYSQIVNDFQKGDIAEGYSVSREKKESFPLTVTSAQKNPTAFYLCASNLPSAPVEQYFGPGTRLTVT.

The chain is built from TRBV5-4 and TRBJ2-1; 7 positions match TRBD2. J lost 0 bases, V lost 0 bases, and 3 bases had no gene match. The V gene's germline CDR1 is SGHNT and CDR2 YYREEE (reference sequence). The CDR3 contains 16 residues. CDR3 in DNA: TGTGCCAGCAGCTTGGGGGAGGGCGGCTCCTACAATGAGCAGTTCTTC. Its protein is CASSLGEGGSYNEQFF.

The chain recombines TRBV6-5 with TRBJ2-7, with D uncertain. Germline assignment: CDR1 MNHEY and CDR2 SVGAGI. The CDR3 has 14 residues. V was cut by 8 bases and J by 3 bases, with 17 bases left in between. The CDR3 coding sequence is TGTGCCAGCCCCGCGGACCCCGTCCACTACGAGCAGTACTTC. It translates to CASPADPVHYEQYF.

The V and J genes are TRBV10-3 and TRBJ2-5; 9 bases fit TRBD2. This CDR3 region has 16 residues. Germline V gene sequence: CDR1 ENHRY, CDR2 SYGVKD. J was trimmed by 2 bases and V by 2 bases; bases with no gene match: 6. The CDR3 spells CAISEDLAGRQETQYF. In nucleotides, the CDR3 is TGTGCCATCAGTGAGGACCTAGCGGGGCGACAAGAGACCCAGTACTTC.

The chain combines TRBV7-9 with TRBJ2-5; maybe TRBD1 (5 bases). Trimming removed 4 bases from V and 5 bases from J, with 14 bases in between. The CDR3 is made up of 14 amino acids. Germline V gene data show CDR1 as SEHNR and CDR2 as FQNEAQ (reference sequence). The CDR3: CASSSSTGTETQYF. The DNA of the CDR3 is TGTGCCAGCAGCTCCTCAACAGGCACCGAGACCCAGTACTTC.

The V gene is TRBV19, the J gene TRBJ1-1, with D possibly being TRBD1 (6 bases). There are 19 residues in the CDR3. The germline gives CDR1 LNHDA, CDR2 SQIVND (reference sequence). Between the trimmed V and J ends, which lost 2 bases and 5 bases, there was a span of 27 bases. Here the CDR3 DNA reads TGTGCCAGTAGTATAACTTCCCGGGACACGGAACCACACAGGACTGAAGCTTTCTTT. The encoded protein is CASSITSRDTEPHRTEAFF.